This TCR beta chain originates from a study of blood T cell repertoires in COVID-19 (TCRdb year 2020). General notes on the study: The collaborator samples originated in the United States, Italy and Spain and spanned the acute and convalescent phases of COVID-19. The material from the prospective study consisted of cDNA or gDNA derived from T cells, B-cell-depleted T cells, or PBMCs. The samples were drawn from the first 160 participants of the ongoing ImmuneRACE study and from some 1,300 subjects provided by 6 global collaborators. The dataset comprised deeply sampled blood TCRbeta repertoires from subjects exposed to, actively infected with, or recovered from COVID-19. HLA class I and class II types, where available, came from metadata supplied by the sample provider rather than from assay-based typing. Sample metadata almost always included a de-identified subject ID, COVID-19 status, age in years and sex. The repertoires were made available in a free public database intended to serve as a resource for research on the immune response to SARS-CoV-2. Overall study outcomes, separate from this receptor: The quantity of clinical and demographic metadata differed by source and by participant and was supplied without curation.

TCRbeta CDR3 regions were amplified from genomic DNA by means of the immunoSEQ Assay, a bias-controlled multiplex PCR. The original methods were these. The number of nucleated cells in each sample was estimated by amplification of reference gene primers within the assay. Sequence reads were collapsed and filtered to measure the absolute abundance of every unique TCRbeta CDR3 rearrangement. For each sample, productive Simpson clonality was calculated as the square root of Simpson's diversity index over productive rearrangements. The table comes from immuneACCESS by way of TCRdb, which keeps in-frame sequences with V and J called. Part of the clones is missing from these tables; in studies checked, under half for an unresolved V gene and the rest for unknown reasons. Clone size and the V and J calls come from that table; the DNA yielded D and trimming. In all, the sample holds some 25,000 clones, and about 89% of those were seen once. Roughly 29% of the sample is taken by the ten largest.

One collaborating source in Seattle enrolled patients while the patients were actively infected and followed the patients over time throughout the course of disease. Collaborating institutions collected whole blood in K2EDTA tubes following their own protocols. For TCRbeta analysis, collaborators shipped samples as frozen whole blood, isolated PBMCs, or DNA extracted from either of those sample types. The CDR3 spans 14 residues, from the cysteine through the phenylalanine. Only CDR3 DNA remains: 42 bases, in frame from the first base. As encoded in the germline V gene, CDR1 is SGDLS while CDR2 is YYNGEE. V is trimmed back by 3 bases and J by 0 bases, and the junction contains 3 bases that no gene match accounts for. On this clone itself: Its antigen is still unknown. No per-base quality is available; no much larger clone lies one base away.

What was sequenced was peripheral blood. Recombination connected TRBV9 to TRBJ2-7; a stretch of 7 junction bases matches TRBD1. The sequence was collected from a man aged 70 or older with COVID-19, enrolled during active disease. In nucleotides, the sequence is TGTGCCAGCAGCGGGACAGGCAGCTCCTACGAGCAGTACTTC. Translation gives CASSGTGSSYEQYF.